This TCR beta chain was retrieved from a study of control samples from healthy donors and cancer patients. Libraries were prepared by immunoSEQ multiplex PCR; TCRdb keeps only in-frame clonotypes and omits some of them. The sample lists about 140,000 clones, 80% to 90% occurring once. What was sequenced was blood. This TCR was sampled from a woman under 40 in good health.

CDR3 sequence reads: CASSQGTGQLRGEQYF. The CDR3 DNA is TGCGCCAGCAGCCAAGGGACCGGACAGCTAAGGGGCGAGCAGTACTTC. The chain combines TRBV4-1 with TRBJ2-7; a weak D match, TRBD1 (6 bases). Germline lookup yields CDR1 MGHRA and CDR2 YSYEKL. V lost 1 base, J lost 6 bases, and 19 bases lay in between. The CDR3 has 16 amino acids.